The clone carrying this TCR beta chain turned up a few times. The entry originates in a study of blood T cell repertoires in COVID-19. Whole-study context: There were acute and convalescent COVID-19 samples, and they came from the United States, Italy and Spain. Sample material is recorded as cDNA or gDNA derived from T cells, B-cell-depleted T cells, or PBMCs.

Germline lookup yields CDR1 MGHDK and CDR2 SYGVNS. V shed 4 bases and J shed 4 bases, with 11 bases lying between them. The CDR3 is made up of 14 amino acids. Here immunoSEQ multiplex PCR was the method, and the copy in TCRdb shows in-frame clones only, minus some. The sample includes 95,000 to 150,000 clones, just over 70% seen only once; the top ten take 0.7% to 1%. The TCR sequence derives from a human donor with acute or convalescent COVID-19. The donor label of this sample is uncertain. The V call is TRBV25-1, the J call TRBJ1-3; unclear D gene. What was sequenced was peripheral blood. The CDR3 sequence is CASSAPGLGNTIYF. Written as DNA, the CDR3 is TGTGCCAGCAGTGCCCCAGGTTTAGGAAACACCATATATTTT.